This T cell receptor beta chain derives from a study of blood T cell repertoires in COVID-19. At the level of the study: T cells, B-cell-depleted T cells, or PBMCs provided the cDNA or gDNA that served as material.

As handled by the study authors: The assay estimated nucleated cells by amplifying reference gene primers. The method was immunoSEQ multiplex PCR; TCRdb's version includes in-frame clones alone and lacks a portion of them. That table is the source of V, J and clone size, and D and trimming were worked out from the DNA. The profile shows around 170,000 clones, almost 85% of them singletons. The sequence was collected from a man aged 18-30 years with active or convalescent COVID-19. Sequenced material: peripheral blood.

The DNA of the CDR3 is TGTGCCAGCAGTTACTTCCCCTCGACAGGGGCCAACGAGCAGTACTTC. Its translation: CASSYFPSTGANEQYF. The chain is built from TRBV6-5 and TRBJ2-7, with 8 bases aligning to TRBD1. This CDR3 is built from 16 residues. Per germline, CDR1 MNHEY and CDR2 SVGAGI. Trimming took 1 base from V and 5 from J; bases not matched to a gene: 10.